This T cell receptor (beta chain) was profiled in a study of shared clonotypes between healthy human individuals. Deep was the level used in running the assay. Replicate PCRs from sorted subsets contained around 200 ng DNA, which is some 32,000 T cell genomes. Only in-frame clones appear in the TCRdb table, and some are missing; sequencing was by immunoSEQ multiplex PCR. The sample lists roughly 2.4 million clones, 90% to 97% occurring once. This clonotype was obtained from a young man in good health. The sample was naive CD4+ T cells sorted from blood. Noted subset: CD45RA+ positively selected.

CDR3 sequence reads: CASSRTGPAYNSPLHF. CDR3 nucleotides: TGTGCCAGCAGCCGGACAGGGCCGGCCTATAATTCACCCCTCCACTTT. V gene TRBV7-3 combines with J gene TRBJ1-6, with 8 positions matching TRBD1. In germline, CDR1 is SGHTA, CDR2 FQGTGA. The CDR3 length is 16 residues. V shed 5 bases and J 2 bases; nucleotides not matched to a gene: 5.